What follows is one TCR beta chain and its context. Its antigen is undetermined. The data originate from a study of post-analysis software for immune sequencing data. On the study more broadly: The disease courses spanned relapsing-remitting, secondary progressive and progressive-relapsing forms of multiple sclerosis.

CDR1 is SGHRS, CDR2 YFSETQ, per germline. The CDR3 spans 17 residues. Trimming stripped 2 bases from V and 1 base from J, with 17 bases between. The TCR beta cDNA libraries carried unique molecular identifiers. It was from about 1 to 10 million T cells that about half a million cDNA molecules came. TCRdb reprocessed the PCR reads via MiXCR and lists one record per CDR3 protein. The sample contains some 500,000 distinct CDR3 sequences, over 35% of which appear only once. Notes on the study in general: Elevated frequency relative to controls characterized about 5 TRBV segments in patients, TRBV5-6, TRBV5-1 and TRBV20-1 among them. Samples from one preparation batch, clustered by F measure, grouped strongly together.

Sequencing was performed on blood. This chain joins TRBV5-1 and TRBJ2-3; D may match TRBD1 or TRBD2 (5 bases each). The TCR comes from a girl aged 10-17 years with multiple sclerosis. The DNA of the CDR3 is TGCGCCAGCAGCTTCGAACTATCCGGGACGGGCACAGATACGCAGTATTTT. Amino acids: CASSFELSGTGTDTQYF.